This TCR beta chain was retrieved from a study of CD8+ T cells in alopecia areata. The sample's treatment: oral pan-JAK inhibitor, 5-10 mg twice daily. This clone was seen just once. V gave up 0 bases and J gave up 4 bases; unmatched junction bases: 11. Germline loops: CDR1 SQVTM, CDR2 ANQGSEA. CDR3 size: 16 residues. RNA extraction and reverse transcription yielded cDNA as sequencing template. Repertoires were generated with immunoSEQ multiplex PCR, while TCRdb's copy carries only in-frame clones and drops some. The data show some 100,000 clones, 58% seen once. The V gene is TRBV29-1, the J gene TRBJ1-2; 7 bases agree with TRBD1. This clonotype was sampled from a human donor with alopecia areata. Sequencing was performed on CD8+ T cells sorted from blood, taken at week 4, from a patient treated with tofacitinib. CDR3 DNA sequence: TGCAGCGTTGAAGATTTGTACAGGGGCCAGGGCTATGGCTACACCTTC. Residues: CSVEDLYRGQGYGYTF.